The 2 T cell receptor beta chains reported below all come from one sample, sequenced in a study of blood T cell repertoires in COVID-19. Repertoires were generated with immunoSEQ multiplex PCR, while TCRdb's copy carries only in-frame clones and drops some. The sample carries about 200,000 clones, around 82% recorded once. Specimen: peripheral blood. Receptors originate from a woman aged 70 to 79 with acute or convalescent COVID-19.

The chain uses TRBV2 and TRBJ2-5; 14 bases map to TRBD2. The length of the CDR3 is 18 residues. From germline, CDR1 is SNHLY and CDR2 FYNNEI. V shed 7 bases, J shed 5 bases, and the junction held 15 bases outside the gene matches. The CDR3 protein is CASTRGTSGGRGQETQYF. The CDR3 region has the DNA TGTGCCAGCACCCGCGGGACTAGCGGGGGAAGGGGTCAGGAGACCCAGTACTTC.

This clone was found a few times. The chain uses TRBV10-3 and TRBJ2-7; TRBD2 aligns across 8 bases. This CDR3 is built from 13 residues. Germline CDR1 and CDR2: ENHRY and SYGVKD. V was pared by 9 bases and J by 2 bases, with 6 bases of the junction left unmatched. The CDR3, as DNA: TGTGCCATTCTAGCGGGTTCACCCTACGAGCAGTACTTC. Protein sequence: CAILAGSPYEQYF.